The rows below give T cell receptor beta chains drawn from one sample of a study of identical twins. A single record per CDR3 protein comes from TCRdb applying MiXCR to the 5' RACE reads. This sample has approximately 300,000 distinct CDR3 sequences, with roughly 10% found just once. A further study also used this sample, focusing on yellow fever vaccine responses in identical twins.

Sequences were obtained from CD8+ T cells sorted from blood. The receptors here all came from a woman aged 18 to 35 in good health. Each CDR3 is given with its conserved first and last residue. D genes are given only for firm matches. Where a row states a size, it is once, few, many or the class of an expanded clone; other rows omit it.

j_gene: TRBJ1-1; abundance: many; d_gene: -; v_gene: TRBV6-1; CDR3aa: CASTRGTTEAFF; CDR3nt: TGTGCCAGCACTCGGGGGACCACTGAAGCTTTCTTT
j_gene: TRBJ2-1; abundance: few; d_gene: TRBD1; v_gene: TRBV24-1; CDR3aa: CATAKTGKYNEQFF; CDR3nt: TGTGCCACCGCTAAGACAGGGAAATACAATGAGCAGTTCTTC
j_gene: TRBJ2-3; abundance: many; d_gene: TRBD2; v_gene: TRBV6-6; CDR3aa: CASSSEVRTSGTDTQYF; CDR3nt: TGTGCCAGCAGCTCCGAGGTTAGGACTAGCGGCACAGATACGCAGTATTTT
j_gene: TRBJ2-1; abundance: many; d_gene: -; v_gene: TRBV6-2/TRBV6-3; CDR3aa: CASSYLDSYNEQFF; CDR3nt: TGTGCCAGCAGTTACTTAGACAGTTACAATGAGCAGTTCTTC
j_gene: TRBJ2-1; abundance: many; d_gene: -; v_gene: TRBV12-3/TRBV12-4; CDR3aa: CASSPSPSNEQFF; CDR3nt: TGTGCCAGCAGCCCTAGTCCGTCCAATGAGCAGTTCTTC
j_gene: TRBJ1-4; abundance: -; d_gene: -; v_gene: TRBV27; CDR3aa: CASSSWASNEKLFF; CDR3nt: TGTGCCAGCAGTTCTTGGGCTAGTAATGAAAAACTGTTTTTT
j_gene: TRBJ2-1; abundance: few; d_gene: -; v_gene: TRBV18; CDR3aa: CASSPPVGYYYNEQFF; CDR3nt: TGTGCCAGCTCACCACCGGTGGGCTACTACTACAATGAGCAGTTCTTC
j_gene: TRBJ2-7; abundance: -; d_gene: TRBD1; v_gene: TRBV7-8; CDR3aa: CASSLSTGSRYEQYF; CDR3nt: TGTGCCAGCAGCTTATCGACAGGGTCGCGCTACGAGCAGTACTTC
j_gene: TRBJ2-7; abundance: many; d_gene: TRBD1; v_gene: TRBV25-1; CDR3aa: CASSETGFYEQYF; CDR3nt: TGTGCCAGCAGTGAGACAGGGTTCTACGAGCAGTACTTC
j_gene: TRBJ2-3; abundance: -; d_gene: TRBD2; v_gene: TRBV6-5; CDR3aa: CASSSIAGDSGDTQYF; CDR3nt: TGTGCCAGCAGTTCTATAGCGGGAGATAGTGGGGATACGCAGTATTTT
j_gene: TRBJ2-7; abundance: many; d_gene: -; v_gene: TRBV5-5; CDR3aa: CASSLRRGPYEQYF; CDR3nt: TGTGCCAGCAGCTTGCGAAGGGGCCCCTACGAGCAGTACTTC
j_gene: TRBJ2-3; abundance: many; d_gene: TRBD2; v_gene: TRBV27; CDR3aa: CASSSIERTSGNTDTQYF; CDR3nt: TGTGCCAGCAGTTCAATCGAAAGGACTAGCGGAAACACAGATACGCAGTATTTT
j_gene: TRBJ2-7; abundance: many; d_gene: -; v_gene: TRBV20-1; CDR3aa: CSARRRGTYEQYF; CDR3nt: TGCAGTGCTAGGAGGCGGGGAACCTACGAGCAGTACTTC
j_gene: TRBJ1-2; abundance: many; d_gene: -; v_gene: TRBV7-2; CDR3aa: CASSLALGGAYGYTF; CDR3nt: TGTGCCAGCAGCTTAGCGCTAGGGGGAGCCTATGGCTACACCTTC
j_gene: TRBJ2-2; abundance: few; d_gene: -; v_gene: TRBV7-9; CDR3aa: CASREEPGVTGELFF; CDR3nt: TGTGCCAGCAGAGAAGAACCCGGGGTCACCGGGGAGCTGTTTTTT
j_gene: TRBJ2-2; abundance: few; d_gene: -; v_gene: TRBV28; CDR3aa: CASSRGGGELFF; CDR3nt: TGTGCCAGCAGTCGCGGAGGGGGGGAGCTGTTTTTT
j_gene: TRBJ2-3; abundance: few; d_gene: -; v_gene: TRBV20-1; CDR3aa: CSARDFRTSSTDTQYF; CDR3nt: TGCAGTGCTAGAGATTTTAGGACTTCTAGCACAGATACGCAGTATTTT
j_gene: TRBJ2-7; abundance: few; d_gene: -; v_gene: TRBV4-1; CDR3aa: CASSQEQSWEQYF; CDR3nt: TGCGCCAGCAGCCAAGAACAGTCGTGGGAGCAGTACTTC
j_gene: TRBJ2-7; abundance: few; d_gene: TRBD2; v_gene: TRBV30; CDR3aa: CAWTPFAGGPYEQYF; CDR3nt: TGTGCCTGGACCCCATTTGCGGGGGGGCCGTACGAGCAGTACTTC
j_gene: TRBJ2-7; abundance: many; d_gene: -; v_gene: TRBV6-2/TRBV6-3; CDR3aa: CASSYNPDRTTRYEQYF; CDR3nt: TGTGCCAGCAGTTACAATCCCGACAGGACGACCCGATACGAGCAGTACTTC
j_gene: TRBJ2-3; abundance: many; d_gene: TRBD2; v_gene: TRBV5-1; CDR3aa: CASSPSLAGVPDTQYF; CDR3nt: TGCGCCAGCAGCCCCTCACTAGCGGGGGTGCCAGATACGCAGTATTTT
j_gene: TRBJ2-7; abundance: -; d_gene: -; v_gene: TRBV6-1; CDR3aa: CASSDLDEQYF; CDR3nt: TGTGCCAGCAGTGATCTCGACGAGCAGTACTTC
j_gene: TRBJ2-7; abundance: many; d_gene: TRBD1; v_gene: TRBV12-3/TRBV12-4; CDR3aa: CASSTWDRPYEQYF; CDR3nt: TGTGCCAGCAGCACGTGGGACAGACCCTACGAGCAGTACTTC
j_gene: TRBJ2-3; abundance: few; d_gene: TRBD2; v_gene: TRBV10-3; CDR3aa: CAISEAGGTDTQYF; CDR3nt: TGTGCCATCAGTGAAGCGGGGGGCACAGATACGCAGTATTTT
j_gene: TRBJ2-2; abundance: many; d_gene: -; v_gene: TRBV9; CDR3aa: CASTRRGGELFF; CDR3nt: TGTGCCAGTACTAGGAGAGGCGGGGAGCTGTTTTTT
j_gene: TRBJ2-3; abundance: many; d_gene: -; v_gene: TRBV12-3/TRBV12-4; CDR3aa: CASSFLGAGSTDTQYF; CDR3nt: TGTGCCAGCAGTTTTCTGGGTGCGGGGAGCACAGATACGCAGTATTTT
j_gene: TRBJ2-7; abundance: -; d_gene: -; v_gene: TRBV13; CDR3aa: CASKNNRAHEQYF; CDR3nt: TGTGCCAGCAAGAATAACAGGGCCCACGAGCAGTACTTC
j_gene: TRBJ2-6; abundance: few; d_gene: TRBD1; v_gene: TRBV5-5; CDR3aa: CASSSTGSGANVLTF; CDR3nt: TGTGCCAGCAGTTCGACAGGGTCTGGGGCCAACGTCCTGACTTTC
j_gene: TRBJ2-1; abundance: -; d_gene: -; v_gene: TRBV7-2; CDR3aa: CASSSQENSYNEQFF; CDR3nt: TGTGCCAGCAGCTCACAGGAGAACTCCTACAATGAGCAGTTCTTC
j_gene: TRBJ2-7; abundance: few; d_gene: -; v_gene: TRBV4-3; CDR3aa: CASSQEGDARYEQYF; CDR3nt: TGCGCCAGCAGCCAAGAGGGGGACGCCCGCTACGAGCAGTACTTC
j_gene: TRBJ2-1; abundance: few; d_gene: TRBD1; v_gene: TRBV12-3/TRBV12-4; CDR3aa: CASSTRQGSRNEQFF; CDR3nt: TGTGCCAGCAGTACCAGACAGGGGTCGCGAAATGAGCAGTTCTTC
j_gene: TRBJ1-6; abundance: -; d_gene: -; v_gene: TRBV7-9; CDR3aa: CASSLAGLPLHF; CDR3nt: TGTGCCAGCAGCTTAGCCGGCTTACCCCTCCACTTT
j_gene: TRBJ2-2; abundance: many; d_gene: -; v_gene: TRBV12-3/TRBV12-4; CDR3aa: CASSPVLTGELFF; CDR3nt: TGTGCCAGCAGCCCGGTTCTGACCGGGGAGCTGTTTTTT
j_gene: TRBJ2-1; abundance: few; d_gene: -; v_gene: TRBV4-2; CDR3aa: CASSGGVNEQFF; CDR3nt: TGTGCCAGTTCGGGCGGGGTCAATGAGCAGTTCTTC
j_gene: TRBJ1-5; abundance: -; d_gene: -; v_gene: TRBV19; CDR3aa: CASSILGQGGHQPQHF; CDR3nt: TGTGCCAGTAGTATCCTGGGGCAGGGCGGGCATCAGCCCCAGCATTTT
j_gene: TRBJ2-7; abundance: many; d_gene: -; v_gene: TRBV5-1; CDR3aa: CASSLRGLGRDEQYF; CDR3nt: TGCGCCAGCAGCTTAAGAGGGCTGGGGCGTGACGAGCAGTACTTC
j_gene: TRBJ2-3; abundance: many; d_gene: TRBD2; v_gene: TRBV7-3; CDR3aa: CASSSGTSGDTQYF; CDR3nt: TGTGCCAGCAGCTCAGGGACTAGCGGGGATACGCAGTATTTT
j_gene: TRBJ2-1; abundance: few; d_gene: -; v_gene: TRBV5-4; CDR3aa: CASSSDPRGVEYNEQFF; CDR3nt: TGTGCCAGCAGCTCCGACCCCCGGGGTGTGGAATACAATGAGCAGTTCTTC
j_gene: TRBJ1-1; abundance: many; d_gene: -; v_gene: TRBV20-1; CDR3aa: CSAKDGKNTEAFF; CDR3nt: TGCAGTGCTAAGGACGGGAAGAACACTGAAGCTTTCTTT
j_gene: TRBJ2-7; abundance: many; d_gene: -; v_gene: TRBV20-1; CDR3aa: CSARDGGGYEQYF; CDR3nt: TGCAGTGCTAGAGATGGGGGTGGCTACGAGCAGTACTTC
j_gene: TRBJ2-5; abundance: many; d_gene: -; v_gene: TRBV4-1; CDR3aa: CASSQGPRAEETQYF; CDR3nt: TGCGCCAGCAGCCAAGGCCCCCGGGCCGAGGAGACCCAGTACTTC
j_gene: TRBJ2-7; abundance: many; d_gene: -; v_gene: TRBV27; CDR3aa: CASSRGMGGSYEQYF; CDR3nt: TGTGCCAGCAGCCGGGGTATGGGGGGCTCCTACGAGCAGTACTTC
j_gene: TRBJ1-1; abundance: many; d_gene: TRBD1; v_gene: TRBV27; CDR3aa: CANLWRGRTEAFF; CDR3nt: TGTGCCAACCTCTGGAGGGGGCGGACTGAAGCTTTCTTT
j_gene: TRBJ2-1; abundance: many; d_gene: -; v_gene: TRBV5-6; CDR3aa: CASSDRDTIYNEQFF; CDR3nt: TGTGCCAGCAGCGACCGGGACACAATTTACAATGAGCAGTTCTTC
j_gene: TRBJ2-5; abundance: few; d_gene: TRBD2; v_gene: TRBV28; CDR3aa: CASSTRTSGEETQYF; CDR3nt: TGTGCCAGCAGCACACGGACTAGCGGGGAAGAGACCCAGTACTTC
j_gene: TRBJ2-1; abundance: many; d_gene: -; v_gene: TRBV29-1; CDR3aa: CSVDWDTDNEQFF; CDR3nt: TGCAGCGTTGACTGGGACACTGACAATGAGCAGTTCTTC
j_gene: TRBJ1-1; abundance: -; d_gene: -; v_gene: TRBV5-1; CDR3aa: CASSLIPPFVDMNTEAFF; CDR3nt: TGCGCCAGCAGCTTGATCCCCCCTTTTGTAGACATGAACACTGAAGCTTTCTTT
j_gene: TRBJ2-3; abundance: many; d_gene: TRBD1; v_gene: TRBV20-1; CDR3aa: CSAYRGPGDTQYF; CDR3nt: TGCAGTGCTTACAGGGGCCCCGGGGATACGCAGTATTTT
j_gene: TRBJ2-4; abundance: -; d_gene: -; v_gene: TRBV4-3; CDR3aa: CASSQIPDSQGGKNIQYF; CDR3nt: TGCGCCAGCAGCCAAATTCCCGATTCTCAGGGGGGCAAAAACATTCAGTACTTC
j_gene: TRBJ2-7; abundance: -; d_gene: TRBD1; v_gene: TRBV5-1; CDR3aa: CASSLDLGQDLIDEQYF; CDR3nt: TGCGCCAGCAGCTTGGATCTTGGACAGGACTTAATCGACGAGCAGTACTTC
j_gene: TRBJ2-7; abundance: many; d_gene: -; v_gene: TRBV2; CDR3aa: CASSLYEQYF; CDR3nt: TGTGCCAGCAGCCTCTACGAGCAGTACTTC
j_gene: TRBJ2-7; abundance: -; d_gene: TRBD1; v_gene: TRBV12-3/TRBV12-4; CDR3aa: CASSSEDREQYF; CDR3nt: TGTGCCAGCAGCTCAGAGGACAGGGAACAGTACTTC
j_gene: TRBJ2-7; abundance: many; d_gene: -; v_gene: TRBV20-1; CDR3aa: CSARNQASGTYEQYF; CDR3nt: TGCAGTGCTAGAAATCAGGCATCTGGTACCTACGAGCAGTACTTC
j_gene: TRBJ2-6; abundance: few; d_gene: TRBD2; v_gene: TRBV2; CDR3aa: CASSELAGAISGANVLTF; CDR3nt: TGTGCCAGCAGTGAACTAGCGGGGGCTATCTCTGGGGCCAACGTCCTGACTTTC
j_gene: TRBJ2-2; abundance: few; d_gene: -; v_gene: TRBV7-2; CDR3aa: CASSLGLVNTGELFF; CDR3nt: TGTGCCAGCAGCTTAGGGCTGGTGAACACCGGGGAGCTGTTTTTT
j_gene: TRBJ2-4; abundance: few; d_gene: TRBD1; v_gene: TRBV7-9; CDR3aa: CASSPPPMGTGPF; CDR3nt: TGTGCCAGCAGCCCTCCACCCATGGGGACAGGCCCCTTC
j_gene: TRBJ2-2; abundance: few; d_gene: TRBD1; v_gene: TRBV20-1; CDR3aa: CSASRQGDTGELFF; CDR3nt: TGCAGTGCTTCTCGACAGGGGGACACCGGGGAGCTGTTTTTT
j_gene: TRBJ2-5; abundance: few; d_gene: -; v_gene: TRBV29-1; CDR3aa: CSVKSRGQETQYF; CDR3nt: TGCAGCGTTAAGAGCCGGGGCCAAGAGACCCAGTACTTC
j_gene: TRBJ2-5; abundance: many; d_gene: TRBD2; v_gene: TRBV7-9; CDR3aa: CASSFGGGGETQYF; CDR3nt: TGTGCCAGCAGCTTTGGCGGGGGGGGAGAGACCCAGTACTTC